This T cell receptor (beta chain) derives from a study of CD8 T cells in ankylosing spondylitis. It was by quantitative 5'-RACE with molecular barcodes that TCR beta libraries were made. TCRdb recomputed calls from the 5' RACE reads with MiXCR, one row per CDR3 protein. The sample has more than 650,000 distinct CDR3 sequences, 12% seen once. This clonotype occurred many times. Its antigen is as yet unknown. The ends lost 5 bases at V and 2 bases at J; junction bases unmatched: 5. The CDR3 is 14 amino acids. Germline CDR1 and CDR2: DFQATT and SNEGSKA (reference sequence). Study outcomes and limitations: Reactive arthritis synovial fluid and blood previously showed some of these motif variants. A CD8+ phenotype characterized the disease-linked clones, which were relatively rare in peripheral blood. Ankylosing spondylitis blood appeared to be characterized by a TCR beta motif of fewer than ten highly homologous variants. The authors reported significant enrichment of disease-linked clones in matched ankylosing spondylitis synovial fluid.

Material: blood, either unsorted or a sorted T cell fraction (not recorded which). The sequence derives from a male donor with ankylosing spondylitis. The chain has TRBV20-1 and TRBJ1-5, with 8 nucleotides matching TRBD1. CDR3 nucleotide sequence: TGCAGTGCTTCAGGACAGGGAGGCAATCAGCCCCAGCATTTT. Encoded protein: CSASGQGGNQPQHF.